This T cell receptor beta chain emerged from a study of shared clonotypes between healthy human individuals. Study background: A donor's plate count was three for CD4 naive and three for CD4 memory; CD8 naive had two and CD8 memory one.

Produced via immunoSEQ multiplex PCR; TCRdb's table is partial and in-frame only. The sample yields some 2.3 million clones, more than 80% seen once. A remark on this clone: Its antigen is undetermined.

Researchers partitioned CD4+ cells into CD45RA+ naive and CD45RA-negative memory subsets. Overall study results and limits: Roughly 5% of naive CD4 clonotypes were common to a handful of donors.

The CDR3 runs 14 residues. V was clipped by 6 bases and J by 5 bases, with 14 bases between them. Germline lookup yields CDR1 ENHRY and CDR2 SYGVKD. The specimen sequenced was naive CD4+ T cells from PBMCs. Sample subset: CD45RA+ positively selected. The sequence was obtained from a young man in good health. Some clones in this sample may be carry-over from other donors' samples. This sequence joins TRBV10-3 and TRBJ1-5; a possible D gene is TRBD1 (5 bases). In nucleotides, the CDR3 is TGTGCCATCAGCCGGGACGGGGGAGATCAGCCCCAGCATTTT. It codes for CAISRDGGDQPQHF.